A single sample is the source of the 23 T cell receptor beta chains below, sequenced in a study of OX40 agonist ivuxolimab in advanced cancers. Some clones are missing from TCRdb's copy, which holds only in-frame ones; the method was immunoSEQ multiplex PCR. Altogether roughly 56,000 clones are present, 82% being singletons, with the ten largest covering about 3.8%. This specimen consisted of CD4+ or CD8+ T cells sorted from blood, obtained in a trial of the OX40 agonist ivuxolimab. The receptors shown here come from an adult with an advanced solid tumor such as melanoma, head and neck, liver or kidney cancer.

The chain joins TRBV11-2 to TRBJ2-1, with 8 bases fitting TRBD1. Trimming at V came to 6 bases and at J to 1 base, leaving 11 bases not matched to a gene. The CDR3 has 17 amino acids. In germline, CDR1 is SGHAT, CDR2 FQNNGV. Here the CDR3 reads CASRIGVRGRSYNEQFF. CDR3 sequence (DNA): TGTGCCAGCAGAATAGGTGTCAGGGGGCGATCCTACAATGAGCAGTTCTTC.

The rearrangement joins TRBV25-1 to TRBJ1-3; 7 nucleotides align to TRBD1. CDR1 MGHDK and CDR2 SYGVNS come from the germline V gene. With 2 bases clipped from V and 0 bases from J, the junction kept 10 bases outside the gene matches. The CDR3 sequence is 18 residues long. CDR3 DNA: TGTGCCAGCAGTGAACTCATGGGACAGTCTCCCTCTGGAAACACCATATATTTT. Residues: CASSELMGQSPSGNTIYF.

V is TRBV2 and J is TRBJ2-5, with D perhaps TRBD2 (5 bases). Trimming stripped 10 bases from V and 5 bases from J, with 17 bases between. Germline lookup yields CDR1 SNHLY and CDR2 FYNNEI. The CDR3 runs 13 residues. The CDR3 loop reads CATAGLRGETQYF. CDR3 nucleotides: TGTGCCACCGCGGGTCTCCGAGGGGAGACCCAGTACTTC.

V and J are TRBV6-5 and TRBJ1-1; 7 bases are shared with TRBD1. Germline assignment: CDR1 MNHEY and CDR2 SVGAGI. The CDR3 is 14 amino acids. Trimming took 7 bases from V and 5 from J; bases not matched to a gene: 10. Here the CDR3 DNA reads TGTGCCAGCACCCGAAGACAGGGAGAAACTGAAGCTTTCTTT. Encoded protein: CASTRRQGETEAFF.

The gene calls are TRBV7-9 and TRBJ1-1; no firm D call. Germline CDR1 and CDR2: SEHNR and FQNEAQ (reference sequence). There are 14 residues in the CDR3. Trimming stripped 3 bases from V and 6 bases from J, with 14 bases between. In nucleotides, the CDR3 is TGTGCCAGCAGCTTCGAGGTGGGAAGACCTGAAGCTTTCTTT. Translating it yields CASSFEVGRPEAFF. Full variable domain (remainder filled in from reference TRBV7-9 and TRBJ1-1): DTGVSQNPRHKITKRGQNVTFRCDPISEHNRLYWYRQTLGQGPEFLTYFQNEAQLEKSRLLSDRFSAERPKGSFSTLEIQRTEQGDSAMYLCASSFEVGRPEAFFGQGTRLTVV.

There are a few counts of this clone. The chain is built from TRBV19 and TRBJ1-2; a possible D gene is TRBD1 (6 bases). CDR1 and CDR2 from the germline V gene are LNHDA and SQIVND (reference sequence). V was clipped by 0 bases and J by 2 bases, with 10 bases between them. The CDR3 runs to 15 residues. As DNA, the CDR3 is TGTGCCAGTAGTATAGAAGGCCAGGGGAACTATGGCTACACCTTC. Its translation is CASSIEGQGNYGYTF.

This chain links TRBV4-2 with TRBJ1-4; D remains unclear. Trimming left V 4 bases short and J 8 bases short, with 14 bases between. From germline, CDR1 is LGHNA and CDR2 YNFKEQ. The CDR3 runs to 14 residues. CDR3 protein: CASSRATTEEKLFF. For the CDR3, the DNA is TGTGCCAGCAGCCGGGCAACCACGGAGGAAAAACTGTTTTTT.

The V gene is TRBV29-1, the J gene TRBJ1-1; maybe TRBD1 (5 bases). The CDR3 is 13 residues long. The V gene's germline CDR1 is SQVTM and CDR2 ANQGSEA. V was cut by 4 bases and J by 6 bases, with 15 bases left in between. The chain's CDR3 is CSVGKGIGAEAFF. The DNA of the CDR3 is TGCAGCGTTGGAAAGGGGATCGGCGCTGAAGCTTTCTTT.

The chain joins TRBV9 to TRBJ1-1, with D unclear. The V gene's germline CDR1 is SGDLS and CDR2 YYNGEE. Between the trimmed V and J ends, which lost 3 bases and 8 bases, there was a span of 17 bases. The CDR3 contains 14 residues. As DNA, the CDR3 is TGTGCCAGCAGCGACGCCCCGTGGGGAGCGGAAGCTTTCTTT. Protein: CASSDAPWGAEAFF.

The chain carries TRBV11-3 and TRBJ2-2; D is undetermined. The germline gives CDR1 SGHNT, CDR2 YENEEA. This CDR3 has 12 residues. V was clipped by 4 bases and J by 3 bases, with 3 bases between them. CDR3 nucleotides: TGTGCCAGCAGCTCCCACACCGGGGAGCTGTTTTTT. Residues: CASSSHTGELFF.

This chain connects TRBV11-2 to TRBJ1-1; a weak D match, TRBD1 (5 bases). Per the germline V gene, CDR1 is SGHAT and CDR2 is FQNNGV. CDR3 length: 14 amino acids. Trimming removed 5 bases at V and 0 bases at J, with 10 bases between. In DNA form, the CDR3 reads TGTGCCAGCAGCCCAGACAGAATGAACACTGAAGCTTTCTTT. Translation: CASSPDRMNTEAFF. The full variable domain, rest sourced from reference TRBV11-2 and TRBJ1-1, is EAGVAQSPRYKIIEKRQSVAFWCNPISGHATLYWYQQILGQGPKLLIQFQNNGVVDDSQLPKDRFSAERLKGVDSTLKIQPAKLEDSAVYLCASSPDRMNTEAFFGQGTRLTVV.

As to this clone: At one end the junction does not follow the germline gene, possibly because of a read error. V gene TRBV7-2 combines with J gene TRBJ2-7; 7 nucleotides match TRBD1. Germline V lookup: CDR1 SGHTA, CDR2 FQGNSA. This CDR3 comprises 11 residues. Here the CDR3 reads CASSQGQITSF. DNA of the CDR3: TGTGCCAGCAGCCAGGGACAGATTACCTCCTTC.

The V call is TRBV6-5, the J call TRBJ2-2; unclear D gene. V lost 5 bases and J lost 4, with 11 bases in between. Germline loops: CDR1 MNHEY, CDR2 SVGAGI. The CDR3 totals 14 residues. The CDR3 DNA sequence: TGTGCCAGCAGTCCTCACGGTGCCACCGGGGAGCTGTTTTTT. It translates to CASSPHGATGELFF.

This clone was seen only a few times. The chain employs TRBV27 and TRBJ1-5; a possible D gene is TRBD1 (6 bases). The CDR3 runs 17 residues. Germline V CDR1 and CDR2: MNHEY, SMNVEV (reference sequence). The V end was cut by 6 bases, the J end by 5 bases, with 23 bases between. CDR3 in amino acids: CASRWGGQDSGDQPQHF. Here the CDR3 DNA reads TGTGCCAGCAGGTGGGGGGGCCAGGACAGTGGAGATCAGCCCCAGCATTTT.

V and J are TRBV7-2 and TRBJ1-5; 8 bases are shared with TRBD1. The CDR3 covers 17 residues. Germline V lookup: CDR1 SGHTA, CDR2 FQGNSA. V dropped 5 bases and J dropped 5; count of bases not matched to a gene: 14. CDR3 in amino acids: CASSTRRRQGRDQPQHF. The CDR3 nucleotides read TGTGCCAGCAGCACGCGAAGACGACAGGGGCGGGATCAGCCCCAGCATTTT.

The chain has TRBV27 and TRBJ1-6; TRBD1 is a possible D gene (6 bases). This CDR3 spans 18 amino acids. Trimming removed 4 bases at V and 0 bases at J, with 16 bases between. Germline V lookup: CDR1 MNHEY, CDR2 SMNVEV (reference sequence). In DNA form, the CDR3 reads TGTGCCAGCAGTTCTCGGGGGGCTGTGAGCTCCTATAATTCACCCCTCCACTTT. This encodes CASSSRGAVSSYNSPLHF.

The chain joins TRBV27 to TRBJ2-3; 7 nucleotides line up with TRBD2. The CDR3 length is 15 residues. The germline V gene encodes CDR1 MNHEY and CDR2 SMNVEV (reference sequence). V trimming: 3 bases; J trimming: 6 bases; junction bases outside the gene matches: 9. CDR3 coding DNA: TGTGCCAGCAGTTTCTGGGGCGGGGGTGGCGATACGCAGTATTTT. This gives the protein CASSFWGGGGDTQYF.

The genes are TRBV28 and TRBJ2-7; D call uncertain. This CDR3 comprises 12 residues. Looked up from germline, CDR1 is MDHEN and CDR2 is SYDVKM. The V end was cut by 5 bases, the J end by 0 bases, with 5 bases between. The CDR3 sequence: CASSLYSYEQYF. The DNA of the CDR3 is TGTGCCAGCAGTCTATACTCCTACGAGCAGTACTTC.

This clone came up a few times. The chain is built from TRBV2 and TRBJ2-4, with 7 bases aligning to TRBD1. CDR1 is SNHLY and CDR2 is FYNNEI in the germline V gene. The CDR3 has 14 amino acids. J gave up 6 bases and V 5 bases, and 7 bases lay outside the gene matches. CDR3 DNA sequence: TGTGCCAGCAGTTTGGGACAGTCTTTAAACATTCAGTACTTC. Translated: CASSLGQSLNIQYF.

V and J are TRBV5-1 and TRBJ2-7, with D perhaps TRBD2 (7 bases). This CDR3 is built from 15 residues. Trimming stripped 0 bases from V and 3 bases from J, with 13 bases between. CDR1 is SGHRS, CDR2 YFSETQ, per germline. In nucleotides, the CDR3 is TGCGCCAGCAGCTTGGATGGGGGGGCGTTCTACGAGCAGTACTTC. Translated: CASSLDGGAFYEQYF.

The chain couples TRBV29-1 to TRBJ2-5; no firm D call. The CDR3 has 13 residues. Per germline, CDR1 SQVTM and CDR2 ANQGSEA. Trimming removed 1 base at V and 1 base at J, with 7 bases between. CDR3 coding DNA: TGCAGCGTTGAAGCAGTAGCCCAAGAGACCCAGTACTTC. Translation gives CSVEAVAQETQYF.

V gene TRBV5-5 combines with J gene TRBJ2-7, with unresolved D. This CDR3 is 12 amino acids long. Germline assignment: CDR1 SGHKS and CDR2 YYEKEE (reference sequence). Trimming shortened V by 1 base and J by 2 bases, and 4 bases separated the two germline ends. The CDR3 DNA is TGTGCCAGCAGCTTGACAACCTACGAGCAGTACTTC. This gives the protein CASSLTTYEQYF. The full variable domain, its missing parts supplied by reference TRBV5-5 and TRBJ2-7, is DAGVTQSPTHLIKTRGQQVTLRCSPISGHKSVSWYQQVLGQGPQFIFQYYEKEERGRGNFPDRFSARQFPNYSSELNVNALLLGDSALYLCASSLTTYEQYFGPGTRLTVT.

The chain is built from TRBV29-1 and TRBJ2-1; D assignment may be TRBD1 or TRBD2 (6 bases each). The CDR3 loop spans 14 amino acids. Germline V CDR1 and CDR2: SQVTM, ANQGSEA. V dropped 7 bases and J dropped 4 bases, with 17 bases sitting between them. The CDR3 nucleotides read TGCAGCGCACTGCCGGGGGCGCCTTACAATGAGCAGTTCTTC. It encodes CSALPGAPYNEQFF.